What follows are 24 T cell receptor beta chains derived from one specimen sequenced in a study of T cell changes during pregnancy in multiple sclerosis. Clones were read by immunoSEQ multiplex PCR, and TCRdb kept only the in-frame ones, dropping some. The sample shows tens of thousands of clones, 75% to 95% of them seen only once. Source: CD4+ T cells from peripheral blood mononuclear cells, taken in the third trimester of pregnancy. The origin of the receptors is a female donor in good health, enrolled as a control in a pregnancy study.

J is TRBJ2-5 and V is TRBV30; 9 bases match TRBD2. Trimming at V came to 3 bases and at J to 2 bases, leaving 7 bases not matched to a gene. CDR1 GTSNPN and CDR2 SVGIG come from the germline V gene (reference sequence). This CDR3 is 15 amino acids long. The CDR3 sequence: CAWRGSGGHQETQYF. The CDR3 bases are TGTGCCTGGAGAGGGAGCGGGGGGCATCAAGAGACCCAGTACTTC.

This chain connects TRBV9 to TRBJ1-2, with TRBD1 matching 7 bases. CDR1 and CDR2 from the germline V gene are SGDLS and YYNGEE. With 7 bases clipped from V and 4 bases from J, the junction kept 10 bases outside the gene matches. The CDR3 totals 14 residues. The CDR3 DNA follows: TGTGCCAGCTCCCGCGGGACAGATGTCTATGGCTACACCTTC. Protein: CASSRGTDVYGYTF.

To note about this clone: This sample also contains other DNA sequences that code for the same CDR3. The chain couples TRBV2 to TRBJ2-5, with a weak D call TRBD2 (6 bases). Germline V lookup: CDR1 SNHLY, CDR2 FYNNEI. V lost 5 bases and J lost 1, with 8 bases in between. The CDR3 is 13 amino acids. The CDR3 loop is CASSRDSQETQYF. The CDR3 DNA reads TGTGCCAGCAGTCGGGACTCCCAAGAGACCCAGTACTTC.

This chain joins TRBV10-3 and TRBJ2-7; 11 bases map to TRBD2. The V gene end was trimmed by 5 bases and the J gene end by 1 base; junction bases not matched to a gene: 4. Germline V gene sequence: CDR1 ENHRY, CDR2 SYGVKD. The CDR3 totals 15 residues. The CDR3 protein is CAISSRLAGSYEQYF. CDR3 in DNA: TGTGCCATCAGTTCTCGACTAGCGGGGTCCTACGAGCAGTACTTC.

The chain has TRBV6-6 and TRBJ2-2; 7 bases match TRBD1. The CDR3 has 16 residues. The V gene end was trimmed by 7 bases and the J gene end by 0 bases; junction bases not matched to a gene: 8. Germline V gene sequence: CDR1 MNHNY, CDR2 SVGAGI (reference sequence). In DNA form, the CDR3 reads TGTGCCAGCACCGCACTGGGACAGTCGAACACCGGGGAGCTGTTTTTT. Translated, it gives CASTALGQSNTGELFF.

The chain has TRBV5-1 and TRBJ1-1; D call uncertain. Trimming stripped 0 bases from V and 3 bases from J, with 9 bases between. The CDR3 totals 14 residues. Germline lookup yields CDR1 SGHRS and CDR2 YFSETQ. CDR3 nucleotide sequence: TGCGCCAGCAGCTTGGATCCGGGTGACACTGAAGCTTTCTTT. Its translation is CASSLDPGDTEAFF.

The rearrangement uses TRBV30 and TRBJ1-5, with a possible D match to TRBD1 (6 bases). Germline-derived CDR1 and CDR2 are GTSNPN and SVGIG (reference sequence). The CDR3 contains 14 residues. V lost 0 bases and J 5 bases, leaving 11 bases between the germline ends. In nucleotides, the CDR3 is TGTGCCTGGAGTGTACTAGGGGGAGATCAGCCCCAGCATTTT. Protein sequence: CAWSVLGGDQPQHF.

The CDR3 protein is CASSTRQGAEPGYTF. The DNA for the CDR3 is TGTGCCAGCAGTACGAGACAGGGGGCGGAACCTGGCTACACCTTC. The J gene is TRBJ1-2, the V gene TRBV2; 10 positions match TRBD1. This CDR3 is built from 15 residues. The ends lost 5 bases at V and 7 bases at J; junction bases unmatched: 10. The germline gives CDR1 SNHLY, CDR2 FYNNEI.

The rearrangement uses TRBV27 and TRBJ1-3, with D possibly TRBD1 on 6 matching bases. The CDR3 consists of 15 residues. Per germline, CDR1 MNHEY and CDR2 SMNVEV (reference sequence). V was cut by 4 bases and J by 2 bases, with 12 bases left in between. CDR3 DNA sequence: TGTGCCAGCAGTTCCGACAGGAGCCCTGGAAACACCATATATTTT. Its translation is CASSSDRSPGNTIYF.

The CDR3 DNA is TGTGCCAGCAGCCAAAGTGAATGGGACAGGGGGCTAAAACGTAAGCCCCAGCATTTT. Residues: CASSQSEWDRGLKRKPQHF. The chain joins TRBV16 to TRBJ1-5; 12 bases map to TRBD1. Trimming at V came to 2 bases and at J to 8 bases, leaving 16 bases not matched to a gene. The CDR3 loop spans 19 amino acids. Germline V gene data show CDR1 as KGHSY and CDR2 as FQNENV.

The chain combines TRBV5-6 with TRBJ2-4; 8 bases match TRBD2. The length of the CDR3 is 16 residues. V shed 7 bases and J 7 bases; nucleotides not matched to a gene: 16. Per germline, CDR1 SGHDT and CDR2 YYEEEE. As DNA, the CDR3 is TGTGCCAGCTTCCGGGGGGGCCCCGGTGGCGTTAACATTCAGTACTTC. This encodes CASFRGGPGGVNIQYF.

V usage is TRBV7-9 and J usage is TRBJ2-6, with 12 bases aligning to TRBD1. Losses at the gene ends were 5 bases for V and 4 bases for J; bases not matched to a gene: 9. Germline CDR1 SEHNR, CDR2 FQNEAQ (reference sequence). There are 18 residues in the CDR3. The CDR3 DNA follows: TGTGCCAGCAGCCCAGACCGGGACAGGGGGCGAGGGGCCAACGTCCTGACTTTC. Translated: CASSPDRDRGRGANVLTF. Full variable domain (outside the CDR3, taken from reference TRBV7-9 and TRBJ2-6): DTGVSQNPRHKITKRGQNVTFRCDPISEHNRLYWYRQTLGQGPEFLTYFQNEAQLEKSRLLSDRFSAERPKGSFSTLEIQRTEQGDSAMYLCASSPDRDRGRGANVLTFGAGSRLTVL.

The chain uses TRBV10-2 and TRBJ1-1, with 8 bases that match TRBD1. V shed 3 bases, J shed 5 bases, and the junction held 2 bases outside the gene matches. This CDR3 has 13 residues. CDR1 and CDR2 from the germline V gene are WSHSY and SAAADI. CDR3 in amino acids: CASSDRGRTEAFF. CDR3 nucleotides: TGCGCCAGCAGTGACAGGGGGCGTACTGAAGCTTTCTTT.

V and J are TRBV2 and TRBJ1-6; 7 nucleotides agree with TRBD1. Germline-derived CDR1 and CDR2 are SNHLY and FYNNEI. V trimming: 11 bases; J trimming: 10 bases; junction bases outside the gene matches: 8. CDR3 size: 12 residues. The CDR3 protein is CAGKTGTSPLHF. The CDR3 coding sequence is TGTGCCGGAAAGACAGGGACATCACCCCTCCACTTT.

J is TRBJ1-5 and V is TRBV28; D is uncertain. V was clipped by 2 bases and J by 2 bases, with 16 bases between them. Germline V gives CDR1 MDHEN, CDR2 SYDVKM. This CDR3 spans 17 amino acids. The CDR3 nucleotides are TGTGCCAGCAGTTTAGGTACTCCGGGGATGGGCAATCAGCCCCAGCATTTT. Translated: CASSLGTPGMGNQPQHF.

A remark on this clone: One junction end disagrees with the germline gene, perhaps due to a read error. The chain's CDR3 is CASSQSTGHNEQYF. In DNA form, the CDR3 reads TGTGCTAGCAGCCAATCAACAGGGCACAACGAGCAGTACTTC. J is TRBJ2-7 and V is TRBV7-7; D is perhaps TRBD1 (6 bases). The CDR3 sequence is 14 residues long. The germline gives CDR1 SSHAT, CDR2 FNYEAQ (reference sequence).

This clone was recorded only once. The chain has TRBV5-1 and TRBJ1-2; D may be TRBD1 (5 bases). The germline V and J ends were trimmed by 4 bases and 0 bases, with 16 bases remaining between them. Germline lookup yields CDR1 SGHRS and CDR2 YFSETQ. The CDR3 is 16 amino acids. Here the CDR3 reads CASSPGGGQANYGYTF. In DNA, the CDR3 is TGCGCCAGCAGCCCTGGGGGGGGTCAAGCTAACTATGGCTACACCTTC.

The V and J genes are TRBV9 and TRBJ1-1; no definite D call. The CDR3 is 14 residues long. Germline assignment: CDR1 SGDLS and CDR2 YYNGEE. Trimming pared 0 bases from V and 4 bases from J, leaving 10 bases between. In DNA form, the CDR3 reads TGTGCCAGCAGCGTAGACCCCTGGGCCACTGAAGCTTTCTTT. Residues: CASSVDPWATEAFF.

This clone turned up a few times. The rearrangement joins TRBV25-1 to TRBJ2-1; D might be TRBD1 (6 bases). V shed 3 bases and J shed 3 bases, with 15 bases lying between them. This CDR3 spans 16 amino acids. CDR1 and CDR2 from the germline V gene are MGHDK and SYGVNS. In DNA, the CDR3 is TGTGCCAGCAGTGACCTGGACAGAGGAAACTACAATGAGCAGTTCTTC. Translated, it gives CASSDLDRGNYNEQFF.

The genes are TRBV6-1 and TRBJ1-2; D uncertain. The germline gives CDR1 MNHNS, CDR2 SASEGT. The length of the CDR3 is 14 residues. The V end lost 0 bases, the J end lost 6 bases, and 11 bases lay between the germline ends. CDR3 in amino acids: CASSEAQTENGYTF. The CDR3 DNA reads TGTGCCAGCAGTGAAGCACAGACCGAGAATGGCTACACCTTC.

The V call is TRBV9, the J call TRBJ2-5; TRBD1 matches at 9 bases. Trimming at V came to 2 bases and at J to 3 bases, leaving 2 bases not matched to a gene. Germline V gives CDR1 SGDLS, CDR2 YYNGEE. The CDR3 has 14 amino acids. CDR3 protein: CASSVGQGEETQYF. The CDR3 coding sequence is TGTGCCAGCAGCGTGGGACAGGGTGAAGAGACCCAGTACTTC.

The chain has TRBV30 and TRBJ1-5; D is uncertain. The germline V gene encodes CDR1 GTSNPN and CDR2 SVGIG (reference sequence). This CDR3 has 14 amino acids. V shed 0 bases and J shed 0 bases, with 6 bases lying between them. The CDR3 reads CAWSVRSSNQPQHF. CDR3 DNA: TGTGCCTGGAGTGTAAGGAGTAGCAATCAGCCCCAGCATTTT.

Only a few counts were recorded for this clone. J is TRBJ1-1 and V is TRBV10-3, with TRBD1 matching 10 bases. Germline V CDR1 and CDR2: ENHRY, SYGVKD. V was pared by 6 bases and J by 0 bases, with 7 bases of the junction left unmatched. The CDR3 runs 16 residues. The CDR3 protein is CAISSRQGAVNTEAFF. DNA for the CDR3: TGTGCCATCAGCTCACGACAGGGGGCAGTGAACACTGAAGCTTTCTTT.

The chain couples TRBV7-9 to TRBJ1-2; 7 nucleotides line up with TRBD1. After removal of 5 bases from V and 2 bases from J, the junction contained 5 bases not matched to a gene. Looked up from germline, CDR1 is SEHNR and CDR2 is FQNEAQ (reference sequence). This CDR3 region has 14 residues. The CDR3 DNA sequence: TGTGCCAGCAGCGCTATACAGGGGAACTATGGCTACACCTTC. It is translated as CASSAIQGNYGYTF.